The clone carrying this TCR beta chain was found once. Its matching antigen is unknown. Expressed TCRB transcripts got sequenced, as all isolated RNA was reverse transcribed. Clones were read by immunoSEQ multiplex PCR, and TCRdb kept only the in-frame ones, dropping some. The sample holds roughly 340,000 clones, around 12% seen once. Every participating donor gave one draw, a heparinised blood sample averaging approximately 120 mL. Sorting that relied on CD45RO/CCR7/CD25/CD127/CD95/CD27 yielded CD4+ naive, central memory, regulatory and stem cell-like memory cells. The source of the sample is a study of beta chain features in type 1 diabetes. Study findings and constraints: More deletions and fewer insertions at VDJ junctions were found in patients with type 1 diabetes. The study found that naive, central memory and Treg TCRB repertoires appeared more similar in patients than in healthy donors. All four CD4+ subsets from Type 1 diabetes patients carried moderately but significantly shorter TCRB CDR3s.

The TCR originated in a woman between 18 and 29 years old with type 1 diabetes. Sequences were obtained from naive CD4+ T cells from blood.

The chain's CDR3 is CASSPDRNTGELFF. The CDR3, as DNA: TGTGCCAGTAGTCCCGACAGAAACACCGGGGAGCTGTTTTTT. This chain links TRBV19 with TRBJ2-2, with D perhaps TRBD1 (5 bases). The CDR3 runs 14 residues. From germline, CDR1 is LNHDA and CDR2 SQIVND (reference sequence). V was shortened by 5 bases and J by 2 bases, with 9 bases between the two germline ends.